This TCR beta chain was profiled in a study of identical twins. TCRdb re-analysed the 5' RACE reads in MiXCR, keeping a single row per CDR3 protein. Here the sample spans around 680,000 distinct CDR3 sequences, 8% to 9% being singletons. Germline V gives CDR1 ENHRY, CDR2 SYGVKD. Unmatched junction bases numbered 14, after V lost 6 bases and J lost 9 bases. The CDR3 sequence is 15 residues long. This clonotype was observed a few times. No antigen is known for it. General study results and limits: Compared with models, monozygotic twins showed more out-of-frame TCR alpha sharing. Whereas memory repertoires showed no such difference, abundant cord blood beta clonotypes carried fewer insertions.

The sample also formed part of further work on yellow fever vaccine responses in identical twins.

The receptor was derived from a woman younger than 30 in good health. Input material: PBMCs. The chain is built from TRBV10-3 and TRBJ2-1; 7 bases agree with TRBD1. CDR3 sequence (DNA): TGTGCCATCAGCCACCTACAGGGGATACAGGGTGAGCAGTTCTTC. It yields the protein CAISHLQGIQGEQFF.